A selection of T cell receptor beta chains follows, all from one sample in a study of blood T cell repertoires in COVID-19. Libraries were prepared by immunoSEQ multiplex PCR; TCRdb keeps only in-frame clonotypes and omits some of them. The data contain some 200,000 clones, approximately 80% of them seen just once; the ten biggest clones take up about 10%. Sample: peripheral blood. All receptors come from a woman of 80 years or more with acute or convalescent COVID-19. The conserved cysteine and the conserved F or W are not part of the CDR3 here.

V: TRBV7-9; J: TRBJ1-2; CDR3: ASSDPGIINYGYT
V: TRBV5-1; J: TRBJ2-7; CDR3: ASSLEIDIEQY
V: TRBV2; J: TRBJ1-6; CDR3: ASSVGQGGNNSPLH
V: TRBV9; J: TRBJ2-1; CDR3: ASSVGLAGSSYNEQF
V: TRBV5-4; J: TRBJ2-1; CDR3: ASSLPQIWGGPEEQF
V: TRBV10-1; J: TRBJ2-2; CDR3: ASSRTGTMGTGELF
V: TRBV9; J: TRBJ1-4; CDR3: ASSIGKLF
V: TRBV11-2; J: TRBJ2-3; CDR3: ASSLEARGNTQY
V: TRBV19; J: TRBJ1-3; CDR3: ASSETSGLSGNTIY
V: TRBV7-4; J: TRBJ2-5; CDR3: AIPPSVPLATQETQY
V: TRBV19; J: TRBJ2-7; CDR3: ASQGLAGGEY
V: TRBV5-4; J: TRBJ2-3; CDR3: ASSSKQGGTDTQY
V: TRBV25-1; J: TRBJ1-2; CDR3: ASSTGRNYGYT
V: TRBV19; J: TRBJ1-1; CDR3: VSIQTALNTEAF
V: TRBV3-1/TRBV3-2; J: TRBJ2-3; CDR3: ASSRSRGMTDTQY
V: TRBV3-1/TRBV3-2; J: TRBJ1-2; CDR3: ASSQVLQRGYT
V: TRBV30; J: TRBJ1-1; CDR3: AWSVPPTGTEAF
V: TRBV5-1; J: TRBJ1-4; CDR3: ASSFNSNEKLF